The TCR beta chain described here comes from a study of blood T cell repertoires in COVID-19. Study summary: Researchers got acute and convalescent COVID-19 samples from the United States, Italy and Spain.

Authors' methods: Reference gene primer amplification in the assay estimated nucleated cell counts. Generated by immunoSEQ multiplex PCR, the TCRdb table keeps only in-frame clones and is missing some. Clonal size and the V and J genes are those of that table, whereas D and trimming came from the DNA. The data hold about 240,000 clones, with roughly 87% observed a single time. Germline V gene sequence: CDR1 SGHKS, CDR2 YYEKEE (reference sequence). The V and J ends lost 5 bases and 8 bases respectively, with 10 bases between them. This CDR3 has 11 residues. Participant ages covered roughly 18 to 90 years across 20 to 30 US areas.

Specimen: PBMCs or T cells enriched from blood (not recorded which). This chain uses TRBV5-5 with TRBJ1-1; D gene ambiguous. This receptor was identified in a woman aged 30 to 39 with acute COVID-19. The CDR3 DNA sequence: TGTGCCAGCAGTCTCATCGGGGAAGCTTTCTTT. Residues: CASSLIGEAFF.